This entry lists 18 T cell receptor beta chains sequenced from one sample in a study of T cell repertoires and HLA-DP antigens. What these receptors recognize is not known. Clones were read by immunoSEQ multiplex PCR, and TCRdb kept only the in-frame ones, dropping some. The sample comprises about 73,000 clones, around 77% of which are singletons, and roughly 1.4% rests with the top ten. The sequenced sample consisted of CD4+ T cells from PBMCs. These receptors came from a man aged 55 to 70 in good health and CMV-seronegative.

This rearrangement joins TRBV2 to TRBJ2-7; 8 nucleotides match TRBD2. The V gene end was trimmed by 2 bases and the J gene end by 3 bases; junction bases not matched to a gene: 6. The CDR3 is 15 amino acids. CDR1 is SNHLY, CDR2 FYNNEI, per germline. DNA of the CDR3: TGTGCCAGCAGTGAAAGGGGGACTAGAGGCTACGAGCAGTACGTC. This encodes CASSERGTRGYEQYV.

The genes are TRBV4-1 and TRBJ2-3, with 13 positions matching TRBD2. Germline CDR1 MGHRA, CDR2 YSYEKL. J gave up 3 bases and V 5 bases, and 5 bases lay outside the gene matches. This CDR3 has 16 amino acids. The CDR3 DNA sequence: TGCGCCAGCAGCGAACGGACTAGCGGGAGTACAGATACGCAGTATTTT. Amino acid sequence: CASSERTSGSTDTQYF.

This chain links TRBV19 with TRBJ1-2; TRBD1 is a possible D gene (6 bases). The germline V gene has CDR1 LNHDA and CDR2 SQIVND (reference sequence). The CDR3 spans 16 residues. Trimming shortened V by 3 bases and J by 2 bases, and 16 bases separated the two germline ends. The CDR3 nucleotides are TGTGCCAGTAGTATTAAATCCGGGACAACGAACTATGGCTACACCTTC. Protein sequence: CASSIKSGTTNYGYTF.

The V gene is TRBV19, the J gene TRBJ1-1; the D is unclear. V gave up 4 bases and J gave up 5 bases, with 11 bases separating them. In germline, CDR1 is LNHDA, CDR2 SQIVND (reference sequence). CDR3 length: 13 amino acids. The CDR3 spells CASSSSTNTEAFF. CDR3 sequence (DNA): TGTGCCAGTAGTAGTTCGACAAATACTGAAGCTTTCTTT.

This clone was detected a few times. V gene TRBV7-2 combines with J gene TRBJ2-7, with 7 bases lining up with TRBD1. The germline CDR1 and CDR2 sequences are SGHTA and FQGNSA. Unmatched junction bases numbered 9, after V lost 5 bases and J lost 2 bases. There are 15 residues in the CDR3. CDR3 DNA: TGTGCCAGCAGCGAGTCGGGACAGCTAACCTACGAGCAGTACTTC. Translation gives CASSESGQLTYEQYF.

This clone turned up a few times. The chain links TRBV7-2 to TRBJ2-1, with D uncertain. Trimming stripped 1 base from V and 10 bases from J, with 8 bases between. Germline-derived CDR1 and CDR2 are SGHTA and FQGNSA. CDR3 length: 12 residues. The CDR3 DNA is TGTGCCAGCAGCTTAGACAATCGGGAGCAGTTCTTC. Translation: CASSLDNREQFF.

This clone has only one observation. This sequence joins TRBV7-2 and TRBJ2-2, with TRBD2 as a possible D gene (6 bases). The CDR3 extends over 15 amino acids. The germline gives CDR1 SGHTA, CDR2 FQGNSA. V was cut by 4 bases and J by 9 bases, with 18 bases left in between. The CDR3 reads CASSSPAGGRWELFF. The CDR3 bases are TGTGCCAGCAGCTCTCCAGCCGGGGGTAGATGGGAGCTGTTTTTT.

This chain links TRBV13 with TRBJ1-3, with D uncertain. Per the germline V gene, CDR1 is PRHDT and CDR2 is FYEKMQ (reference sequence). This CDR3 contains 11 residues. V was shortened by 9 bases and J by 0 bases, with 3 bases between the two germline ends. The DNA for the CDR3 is TGTGCCAGTTCCTCTGGAAACACCATATATTTT. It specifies CASSSGNTIYF.

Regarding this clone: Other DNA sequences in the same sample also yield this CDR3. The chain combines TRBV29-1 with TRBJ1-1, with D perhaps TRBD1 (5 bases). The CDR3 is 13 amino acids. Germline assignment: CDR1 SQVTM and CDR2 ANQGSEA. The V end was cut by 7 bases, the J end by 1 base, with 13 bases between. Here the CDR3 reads CSAGVGENTEAFF. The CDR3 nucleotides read TGCAGCGCGGGGGTGGGCGAGAACACTGAAGCTTTCTTT.

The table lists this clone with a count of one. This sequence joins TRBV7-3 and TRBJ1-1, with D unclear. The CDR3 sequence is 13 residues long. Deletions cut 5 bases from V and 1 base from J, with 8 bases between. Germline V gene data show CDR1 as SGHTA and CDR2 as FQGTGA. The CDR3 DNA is TGTGCCAGCAGCCCCGCCCCGAACACTGAAGCTTTCTTT. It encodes CASSPAPNTEAFF.

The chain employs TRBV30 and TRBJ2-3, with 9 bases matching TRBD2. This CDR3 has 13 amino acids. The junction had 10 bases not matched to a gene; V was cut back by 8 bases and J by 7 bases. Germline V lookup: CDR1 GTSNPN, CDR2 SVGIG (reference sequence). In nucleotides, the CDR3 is TGTGCCCTCTCGGCGGGGGGGGAATATACGCAGTATTTT. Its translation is CALSAGGEYTQYF.

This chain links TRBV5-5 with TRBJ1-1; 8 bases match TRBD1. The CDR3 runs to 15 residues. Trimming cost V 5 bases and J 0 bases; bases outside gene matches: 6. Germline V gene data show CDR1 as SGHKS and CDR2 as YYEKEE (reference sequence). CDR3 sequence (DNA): TGTGCCAGCAGTGACGCCAGGGGGCTGAACACTGAAGCTTTCTTT. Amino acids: CASSDARGLNTEAFF.

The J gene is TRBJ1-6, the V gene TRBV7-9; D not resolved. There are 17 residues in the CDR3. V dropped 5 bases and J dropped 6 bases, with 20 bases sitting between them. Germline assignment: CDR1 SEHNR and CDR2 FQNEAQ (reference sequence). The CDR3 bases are TGTGCCAGCAGCCCTACGTTCTCGGCGGCTTTTAATTCACCCCTCCACTTT. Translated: CASSPTFSAAFNSPLHF.

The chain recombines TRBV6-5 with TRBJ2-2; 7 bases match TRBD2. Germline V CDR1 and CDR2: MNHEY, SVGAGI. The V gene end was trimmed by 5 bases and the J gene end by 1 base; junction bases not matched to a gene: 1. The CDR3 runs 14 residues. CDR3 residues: CASSPSGNTGELFF. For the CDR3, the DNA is TGTGCCAGCAGTCCTAGCGGGAACACCGGGGAGCTGTTTTTT.

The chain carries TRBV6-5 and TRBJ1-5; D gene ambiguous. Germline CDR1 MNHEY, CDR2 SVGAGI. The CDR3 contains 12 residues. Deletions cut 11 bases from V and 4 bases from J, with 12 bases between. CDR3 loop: CASWGPNQPQHF. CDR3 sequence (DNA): TGTGCCTCTTGGGGTCCGAATCAGCCCCAGCATTTT.

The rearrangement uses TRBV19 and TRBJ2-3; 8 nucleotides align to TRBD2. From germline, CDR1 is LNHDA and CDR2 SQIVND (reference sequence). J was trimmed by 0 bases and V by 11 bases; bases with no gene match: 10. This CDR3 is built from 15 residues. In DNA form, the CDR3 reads TGTGCCTCAAGGAGCGGGAGCACTAGCACAGATACGCAGTATTTT. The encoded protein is CASRSGSTSTDTQYF.

The CDR3 sequence is CASSLAPQHNEQFF. CDR3 nucleotides: TGTGCCAGCAGCTTGGCCCCACAGCACAATGAGCAGTTCTTC. The chain combines TRBV5-4 with TRBJ2-1; no clear D. In germline, CDR1 is SGHNT, CDR2 YYREEE (reference sequence). V gave up 0 bases and J gave up 5 bases, with 9 bases separating them. The CDR3 covers 14 residues.

The CDR3 DNA sequence: TGTGCCAGCAGCGCTCCTGGGGGGAGCACAGATACGCAGTATTTT. Translation: CASSAPGGSTDTQYF. The chain joins TRBV9 to TRBJ2-3, with a possible D match to TRBD2 (6 bases). Germline V gives CDR1 SGDLS, CDR2 YYNGEE. The V end was cut by 3 bases, the J end by 0 bases, with 11 bases between. The CDR3 has 15 residues.